Reported below is one T cell receptor (beta chain). This sample stems from a study of blood T cells in healthy people across ages. CDR1 is PRHDT and CDR2 is FYEKMQ in the germline V gene (reference sequence). The CDR3 length is 16 residues. The V gene lost 5 bases and the J gene lost 3 bases, with 17 bases spanning the gap. Together with a sample-barcoded 5' primer, a J-beta primer mix was included in a second PCR lasting roughly 6 to 12 cycles. TCRdb re-analysed the 5' RACE reads in MiXCR, keeping a single row per CDR3 protein. The sample contains 1.5 million to 2 million distinct CDR3 sequences, about 49% of which appear only once.

This chain connects TRBV13 to TRBJ1-5; D is unresolved. This clonotype originated in a woman between 40 and 50 years old in good health. The sequenced sample consisted of blood. The CDR3 DNA sequence: TGTGCCAGCAGCGAAAGCCGGGCTCCCAACAATCAGCCCCAGCATTTT. The encoded protein is CASSESRAPNNQPQHF.